This is a list of T cell receptor beta chains from one sample in a study of cytomegalovirus exposure and HLA in healthy donors. Using immunoSEQ multiplex PCR, the repertoire was profiled, and TCRdb retains in-frame clones only, with some absent. The data contain tens of thousands of clones, 75% to 95% of them singletons. Material: PBMCs. The origin of the receptors is a man aged 18-30 years in good health and CMV-seronegative. CDR3s include the opening cysteine and the closing phenylalanine or tryptophan. The D gene is left open where the match is weak. Clone size, where shown, is once, few, many, or a class for clones that have expanded.

TRBV21-1	.	.	TRBJ1-1	TGTGCCAGCAGCTCCCGAGGAGCAAACACTGAAGCTTTCTTT	CASSSRGANTEAFF
TRBV6-5	.	TRBD1	TRBJ2-7	TGTGCCAGCAGTACAGACAGGGGGGGCCCCTACGAGCAGTACTTC	CASSTDRGGPYEQYF
TRBV6-5	.	.	TRBJ1-1	TGTGCCAGCAGTTACTCGAGGGGGGGTGGGACTGAAGCTTTCTTT	CASSYSRGGGTEAFF
TRBV4-2	.	.	TRBJ2-2	TGTGCCAGCAGCCAAGATCGCGGCGGGGAGCTGTTTTTT	CASSQDRGGELFF
TRBV5-1	.	.	TRBJ2-3	TGCGCCAGCAGCCTTCGGACTATAGAAACAGATACGCAGTATTTT	CASSLRTIETDTQYF
TRBV5-4	.	.	TRBJ2-5	TGTGCCAGCAGCCCGAGGGGGGGAAGTAAGGAGACCCAGTACTTC	CASSPRGGSKETQYF
TRBV4-2	once	TRBD1	TRBJ1-2	TGTGCCAGCAGCCAAGTTAGGGACAGGGGGGAAGTCTACACCTTC	CASSQVRDRGEVYTF
TRBV11-2	.	TRBD2	TRBJ2-1	TGTGCCAGCAGCCGGTGGCGGGAGGCCTTCAATGAGCAGTTCTTC	CASSRWREAFNEQFF
TRBV6-1	.	TRBD2	TRBJ2-7	TGTGCCAGCAGTGGCCCACCTAGCGGGAACTTCGAGCAGTACTTC	CASSGPPSGNFEQYF
TRBV6-5	.	TRBD1	TRBJ1-2	TGTGCCAGCAGCTGGGGACAGGGGACCTATGGCTACACCTTC	CASSWGQGTYGYTF
TRBV29-1	.	.	TRBJ2-1	TGCAGCGTCTACAACAGGGCCTTTTCCTACAATGAGCAGTTCTTC	CSVYNRAFSYNEQFF
TRBV6-6	.	.	TRBJ1-1	TGTGCCAGCAGTAGGCCGGGGGGCACTGAAGCTTTCTTT	CASSRPGGTEAFF
TRBV11-2	.	.	TRBJ1-2	TGTGCCAGCAGCTTAGACAGGGTAACCAACTATGGCTACACCTTC	CASSLDRVTNYGYTF
TRBV6-5	few	TRBD1	TRBJ2-7	TGTGCCAGCAGTTACCGTGACAGGGGGGCCTACGAGCAGTACTTC	CASSYRDRGAYEQYF
TRBV15	.	.	TRBJ1-5	TGTGCCACCAGCAGAAGTGAAAGGAGTGGCAGCAATCAGCCCCAGCATTTT	CATSRSERSGSNQPQHF
TRBV27	.	.	TRBJ2-7	TGTGCCACCAACAGTTTACGGGGAGGAGTCCCCTCCTACGAGCAGTACTTC	CATNSLRGGVPSYEQYF
TRBV2	.	TRBD1	TRBJ2-6	TGTGCCAGCAGTGGGACAGGTTTAGAAGGGGCCAACGTCCTGACTTTC	CASSGTGLEGANVLTF
TRBV7-8	.	TRBD1	TRBJ2-5	TGTGCCAGCAGTCCCGCCCGGGACAGGGTGGAGACCCAGTACTTC	CASSPARDRVETQYF
TRBV30	.	.	TRBJ2-3	TGTGCCTGGAGTGTAAACGAACAGTTCACAGATACGCAGTATTTT	CAWSVNEQFTDTQYF
TRBV7-9	.	.	TRBJ1-5	TGTGCCAGCAGCTTAGGGGCAGGGCAGCCCCAGCATTTT	CASSLGAGQPQHF
TRBV19	once	.	TRBJ2-3	TGTGCCAGTAGGGCGGAGGTCCCAGATACGCAGTATTTT	CASRAEVPDTQYF
TRBV5-1	.	TRBD1	TRBJ2-5	TGCGCCAGCTCCCGGGACAGGGAAGAGACCCAGTACTTC	CASSRDREETQYF
TRBV6-1	once	.	TRBJ1-5	TGTGCCAGCAGTTTAGAGGGTATCACCAATCAGCCCCAGCATTTT	CASSLEGITNQPQHF
TRBV5-1	.	TRBD1	TRBJ1-3	TGCGCCAGCAGCTTGGCGCCGGGACAGGGGAGTAACACCATATATTTT	CASSLAPGQGSNTIYF
TRBV28	.	.	TRBJ1-5	TGTGCCAGCAGTAGTGCGCTACTCAATCAGCCCCAGCATTTT	CASSSALLNQPQHF
TRBV5-4	.	.	TRBJ2-5	TGTGCCAGCAGCTTGGAGGTGGGAGCCGATCAGTACTTC	CASSLEVGADQYF